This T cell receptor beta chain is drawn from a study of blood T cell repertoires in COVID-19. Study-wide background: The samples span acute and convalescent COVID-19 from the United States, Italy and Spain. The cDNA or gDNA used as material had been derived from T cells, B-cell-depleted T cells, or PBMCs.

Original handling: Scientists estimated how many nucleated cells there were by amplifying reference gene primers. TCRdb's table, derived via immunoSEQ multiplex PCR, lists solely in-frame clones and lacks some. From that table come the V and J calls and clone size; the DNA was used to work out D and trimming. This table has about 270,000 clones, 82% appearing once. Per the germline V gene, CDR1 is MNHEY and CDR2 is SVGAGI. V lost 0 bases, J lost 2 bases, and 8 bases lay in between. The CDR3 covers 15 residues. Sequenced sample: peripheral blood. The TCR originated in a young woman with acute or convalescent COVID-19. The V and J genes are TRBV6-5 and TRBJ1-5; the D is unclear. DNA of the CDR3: TGTGCCAGCAGTTACTCGTTAACAGGCAATCAGCCCCAGCATTTT. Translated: CASSYSLTGNQPQHF.